This TCR beta chain is drawn from a study of blood T cell repertoires in COVID-19. Study summary: Sites across the United States, Italy and Spain contributed samples from acute and convalescent COVID-19. PBMCs, B-cell-depleted T cells, or T cells provided the cDNA or gDNA that made up the material.

How the authors handled the data: Estimation of nucleated cell counts relied on the amplification of reference gene primers. Profiling relied on immunoSEQ multiplex PCR, and the TCRdb table lists in-frame clones only, not all of them. The DNA was the basis for D and trimming; V, J and clone size are from that table. The sample contains some 290,000 clones, 86% of which appear only once. The Seattle site enrolled patients during active infection and followed them longitudinally. Germline lookup yields CDR1 MNHEY and CDR2 SVGAGI. The V gene end was trimmed by 6 bases and the J gene end by 3 bases; junction bases not matched to a gene: 4. This CDR3 is 13 amino acids long.

The source is a woman in her thirties with COVID-19, enrolled during active disease. The specimen was peripheral blood. The chain is built from TRBV6-5 and TRBJ2-7, with 8 bases that match TRBD2. The CDR3 reads CASRLADIYEQYF. In nucleotides, the CDR3 is TGTGCCAGCAGACTAGCGGATATCTACGAGCAGTACTTC.